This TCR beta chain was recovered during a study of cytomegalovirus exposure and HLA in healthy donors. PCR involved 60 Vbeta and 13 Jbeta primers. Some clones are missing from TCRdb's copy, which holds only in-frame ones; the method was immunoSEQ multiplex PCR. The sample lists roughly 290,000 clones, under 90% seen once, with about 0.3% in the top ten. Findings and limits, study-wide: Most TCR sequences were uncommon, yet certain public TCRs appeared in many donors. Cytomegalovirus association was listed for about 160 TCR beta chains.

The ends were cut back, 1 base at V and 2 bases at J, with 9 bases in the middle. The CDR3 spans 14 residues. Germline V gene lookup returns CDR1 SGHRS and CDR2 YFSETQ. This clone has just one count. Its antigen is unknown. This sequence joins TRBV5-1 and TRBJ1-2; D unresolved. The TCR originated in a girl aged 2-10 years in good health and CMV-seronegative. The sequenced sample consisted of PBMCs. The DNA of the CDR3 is TGCGCCAGCAGCTTGTTTACAGAAAACTATGGCTACACCTTC. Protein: CASSLFTENYGYTF.